This T cell receptor beta chain was documented in a study of human T cells and chemical hapten exposure. Across the whole study: Alopecia areata, totalis or universalis affected patients, mainly female.

The library labeled individual cDNA molecules by adding unique molecular identifiers to them. Each CDR3 protein is one row after TCRdb ran MiXCR on the RACE reads. Of 150,000 to 200,000 distinct CDR3 sequences detected, roughly 25% appear once; the ten largest clones hold roughly 2%. The CDR3 consists of 15 residues. Looked up from germline, CDR1 is LNHNV and CDR2 is YYDKDF (reference sequence). Trimming stripped 5 bases from V and 2 bases from J, with 13 bases between. Time point here: patch test 3, about 24 weeks after DPC sensitization. The treatment here: therapeutic diphenylcyclopropenone sensitization with weekly scalp DPC. As concerns this clonotype: The antigen is undetermined.

Study findings and constraints: Once DPC sensitization occurred, TCRs above 1 in 1000 frequency showed no change.

The material sequenced was whole blood, taken in connection with sensitization to the hapten diphenylcyclopropenone (DPC). The V gene is TRBV15, the J gene TRBJ1-5; D remains ambiguous. The receptor's source is a woman younger than 30 with alopecia areata. Some clones in this sample may be carry-over from other donors' samples. The CDR3 is CATSGAEEGNQPQHF. CDR3 in DNA: TGTGCCACCAGCGGAGCTGAGGAGGGCAATCAGCCCCAGCATTTT.